This entry is about one TCR beta chain. Ages ranged from roughly 18 to 100 years, with residence in around 24 US areas. All recovered Cohort 3 donors got two negative PCRs, got clearance, or saw symptom resolution. The sample originates from a study of blood T cell repertoires in COVID-19. The overall study: Specimens from acute and convalescent COVID-19 originated in the United States, Italy and Spain. The cDNA or gDNA used as material had been derived from T cells, B-cell-depleted T cells, or PBMCs.

Libraries were prepared by immunoSEQ multiplex PCR; TCRdb keeps only in-frame clonotypes and omits some of them. The sample shows 300,000 to 450,000 clones, around nine tenths of them seen only once. Germline CDR1 reads SEHNR; CDR2 reads FQNEAQ (reference sequence). The V segment lost 5 bases and the J segment 6 bases; nucleotides outside the gene matches: 7. This CDR3 is 15 amino acids long. V gene TRBV7-9 combines with J gene TRBJ1-5, with 10 bases matching TRBD1. The material sequenced was PBMCs or T cells enriched from blood (not recorded which). This clonotype originated in a woman aged 18-30 years who had recovered from COVID-19. In nucleotides, the CDR3 is TGTGCCAGCAGCCCCACGGGGACAGGGGTTCAGCCCCAGCATTTT. This codes for CASSPTGTGVQPQHF.